This T cell receptor beta chain was captured in a study of blood T cell repertoires in COVID-19. Overall study context: There were acute and convalescent COVID-19 samples, and they came from the United States, Italy and Spain. PBMCs, B-cell-depleted T cells, or T cells provided the cDNA or gDNA that made up the material.

This clone counts as medium-sized. The CDR3 runs 12 residues. V gave up 1 base and J gave up 11 bases, with 11 bases separating them. Original processing methods: Amplification of reference gene primers provided the estimated nucleated cell counts. This table comes from immunoSEQ multiplex PCR, and its TCRdb copy is limited to in-frame clones, with some not included. Clonal size and the V and J genes are those of that table, whereas D and trimming came from the DNA. The sample records tens of thousands of clones, around nine tenths being singletons. The chain recombines TRBV12-3 or TRBV12-4 with TRBJ1-1; TRBD1 is a possible D gene (5 bases). This sequence originates from a woman aged 40 to 50 with active COVID-19. Sequencing input: peripheral blood. CDR3 loop: CASSLGQPNAFF. The CDR3 DNA sequence: TGTGCCAGCAGTTTAGGACAGCCTAACGCTTTCTTT.